This T cell receptor (beta chain) was identified during a study of cytomegalovirus exposure and HLA in healthy donors listed by TCRdb under 2017. Describing the broader study: An earlier analysis of several hundred of the donors reported about 250 Gb of sequence data and roughly 100 million unique TCR beta sequences from around 200 million T cells. An early release covering roughly 600 HLA-typed donors comprised about 320 gigabases of sequencing data and around 80 million unique TCR sequences. The genetic ancestry cluster associated with self-reported Caucasian donors included around four fifths of the roughly 400 genotyped donors. The study aimed to test whether signatures of past pathogen exposure could be identified by cataloging public T cell receptors. The T cell repertoires of 666 subjects were profiled by immunosequencing and related to cytomegalovirus serostatus. Along with the approximately 700-subject first cohort, a separate validation cohort of over 90 different subjects was used. To predict cytomegalovirus infection status, the study brought together high-throughput TCR immunosequencing, statistical association of individual TCRs with disease status, and machine learning. A later analysis re-examined previously published TCR beta repertoires from roughly 650 donors and added high-resolution HLA genotyping to investigate patterns of TCR occurrence. Rather than using new phenotypic data, the later analysis identified candidate immune exposures from TCR beta sequences and from how often those sequences occurred across donors. In an earlier analysis of several hundred of the donors, high-throughput TCR beta sequencing was used to judge whether each TCR beta V gene segment behaved as functional or pseudogenic. Alongside the repertoire data, information on donor age, sex, ethnicity and CMV serostatus was compiled. A later genetic analysis used genome-wide SNP genotypes for 398 of the 666 donors, treating that subset as a discovery cohort. Every discovery cohort repertoire had been produced on one sequencing platform. HLA typing included class I and class II loci at four-digit resolution. The number of donors typed differed by locus, with about 629-640 for A, B, C, DRB1 and DQB1, roughly 520 for DQA1, 606 for DPA1, and under 490 for DPB1. Roughly five DR-DQ haplotypes were treated as single units for association and clustering because of strong linkage in the cohort. Among 300 to 450 genotyped donors of the cohort, an average of approximately 250,000 unique TCR beta nucleotide sequences were sequenced per donor, approximately 20% of them non-productive.

CDR1 and CDR2, looked up from the germline V gene, are MGHRA and YSYEKL. Its CDR3 holds 15 amino acids, cysteine through phenylalanine. Only the CDR3 portion is preserved as DNA: 45 bases, with reading frame beginning at the first base. Trimming costs V 0 bases and J 0 bases, and their ends lie 7 bases apart. The research as a whole found: Because counts were too low, seventeen rarely observed V segments, including chromosome 9 orphons, were excluded from the earlier analysis of about 500 of the donors. Assigning TCR associations to individual alleles was difficult when HLA alleles, especially DR and DQ, strongly co-occurred. Some IMGT-functional V segments, including TRBV6-2 and TRBV6-3, could not be told apart with the 87-base-pair reads, so those segments were excluded. According to a later analysis, most CMV-associated TCR beta chains appeared to be HLA-restricted, and the HLA associations seemed to be driven largely by CMV exposure. According to the authors, the approach could potentially be generalized to other disease states and immunological phenotypes. Immune exposure information for the cohort was limited to CMV serostatus. Because HLA typing was unavailable for some donors at each locus, only the typed subset was used in association tests. Sequencing depth was assumed to be roughly uniform across donors in the presence/absence analyses, though that assumption may not hold. V-gene and J-gene trimming of TCR beta chains was associated with a missense DCLRE1C variant in a later genetic analysis, and the association was replicated in an independent cohort. In both the original and validation cohorts, the classifier was reported to diagnose cytomegalovirus status with high specificity and sensitivity. In this cohort, only TCR beta chains were sequenced, and detectable features were limited by the absence of alpha or paired-chain data. While some public TCRs were present in many individuals, most TCR sequences turned up only very rarely across donors. In vitro tests confirmed that three of the cytomegalovirus-associated TCR beta chains recognize cytomegalovirus antigens. Linkage disequilibrium might explain the correlated functional status among segregating V segments, but an unknown experimental factor could not be ruled out. A group of highly shared sequence variants was considered likely to be a technical artifact of the sequencing pipeline. Specific HLA alleles were associated with 15,000 to 20,000 TCR beta sequences at a false discovery rate of 0.05 in a later analysis. A later analysis found that HLA-associated TCR beta chains were more clonally expanded and had lower generation probabilities than equally common non-associated chains. Several of the top co-occurrence clusters appeared to be linked to parvovirus B19, influenza, CMV and Epstein-Barr virus, according to a later analysis. A further reported finding was that TCR beta sequences accurately predicted the HLA-A and HLA-B alleles for most subjects in the first cohort. Broadly in line with IMGT annotations, most TCR beta V segments showed up in productive rearrangements about 87% or about 30% of the time in an earlier analysis of around 600 of the donors. In a later analysis, the rate of TCR association differed among HLA loci, with DRB1 alleles having the most associated TCRs and HLA-C alleles having the fewest. The study listed 170 or so TCR beta chains as associated with cytomegalovirus. According to a later genetic analysis, donors in an Asian-associated ancestry cluster had fewer N-insertions in productive TCRs than the approximately 700-donor mean.

About this clone: No antigen is known for it. No much larger clone is present one base from it, and per-base qualities are unavailable.

The cohort was made up of 650 to 700 healthy bone marrow donors. Cohort members were all nominally healthy when sampled, although unrecorded immune exposures were likely present. The donor was CMV seronegative and was included in the group of about 400 seronegative cohort members. A peripheral blood sample was provided by each donor, and peripheral blood mononuclear cells were used for TCR beta sequencing. The Qiagen DNeasy Blood Extraction Kit was used to extract genomic DNA from the blood cell samples. The receptor library was made with the immunoSEQ multiplex PCR assay. For the multiplex PCR, a mixture combining 60 forward primers for TCR Vbeta segments and 13 reverse primers for TCR Jbeta segments was used. Amplification of the CDR3 region of rearranged TCR beta genes was performed with a multiplex PCR assay on genomic DNA. The Illumina HiSeq System was used to sequence the amplified TCR beta libraries as 87-base-pair reads. From the authors' description of their analysis: In a later analysis, approximately 74 million unique TCR beta chains were counted across the 500 to 850 repertoires, and roughly 11 million of these chains were shared by at least two donors. A nearest-neighbor algorithm error-corrected the raw reads and collapsed the reads into unique sequences, merging closely related sequences to remove PCR and sequencing errors. Alignment of CDR3 sequences to IMGT reference sequences was used to assign V, D and J gene segments. For a sequence to be retained, a match of at least six nucleotides to both a V gene segment and a J gene segment was required. A rearrangement was called productive if the CDR3 had no stop codons and remained in frame with V and J, and every other rearrangement was called non-productive. CDR3 was defined by IMGT convention, running from the second conserved V-encoded cysteine to the conserved J-encoded phenylalanine. The earlier analysis of fewer than 700 of the donors excluded sequences that lacked an unambiguous match to a single V gene segment. In an earlier analysis of a few hundred of the donors, V segments were called functional above 56.7% productive rearrangements and were called segregating when the between-donor standard deviation exceeded 5%. A statistical classification framework was built to diagnose cytomegalovirus status from the catalog of TCR beta chain sequences. In a later analysis, V and J genes were assigned by comparing TCR nucleotide sequences against IMGT/GENE-DB human TR gene sequences. A later analysis assigned CDR3 sequences and most-parsimonious VDJ recombination scenarios with the TCRdist pipeline. In a later analysis, each TCR beta chain was defined by its CDR3 amino acid sequence together with its V-gene family, and reads lacking a unique V-gene family were excluded. In a later analysis, some 600 highly shared, low-generation-probability nucleotide sequences were removed to address suspected cross-contamination and a sequencing artifact. For each public chain, a later analysis derived a clonal expansion index from normalized ranks of inferred template counts within each repertoire. In a later analysis, generation probabilities were computed using a VDJ recombination model fitted to out-of-frame rearrangements, and the results were checked against IGoR. In a later analysis, hypergeometric tests were used to score TCR-TCR, TCR-HLA and TCR-CMV co-occurrence, with a repertoire-size bias correction applied to TCR pairs. False discovery rates were estimated in a later analysis by permuting HLA or CMV assignments 20 times. In a later analysis, co-occurring TCRs were grouped using DBSCAN, with TCRdist sequence similarity added in when clustering inside HLA-allele-positive subsets. Co-occurrence clustering excluded repertoires with fewer than 30,000 or more than 120,000 public chains, plus five with anomalous nucleotide sharing. TCRdb's version of the immuneACCESS table is confined to in-frame rearrangements and falls short of the full clone set. An unresolved V gene accounts for under half of the shortfall where checked; the remainder is of unknown origin. The V and J calls and clone size come from that table; D and trimming were worked out from the DNA. The sample contains 100,000 or so clones, 60% to 85% of them found a single time. The ten largest clones represent 2.7% of the sample.

The TCR originated in a female donor in good health and CMV-seronegative. Recombination linked TRBV4-1 to TRBJ2-3, with no confidently assigned D gene. Input material: PBMCs. The CDR3 in this case is CASSQEELSTDTQYF. The DNA reads as follows: TGCGCCAGCAGCCAAGAAGAACTTAGCACAGATACGCAGTATTTT.